This T cell receptor (beta chain) appears in the sequencing data of a study of OX40 agonist ivuxolimab in advanced cancers. About the research overall: Mean age about 60 years, range roughly 20 to 85; 82.7% male. Among those treated, three patients had partial responses, one with hepatocellular carcinoma and two with cutaneous melanoma.

The CDR3 loop spans 15 amino acids. V lost 4 bases to trimming and J lost 3 bases; unmatched junction nucleotides: 5. Looked up from germline, CDR1 is SGDLS and CDR2 is YYNGEE. Assay used: immunoSEQ multiplex PCR; TCRdb lists only in-frame clones, some missing. The data show 69,000 or so clones, approximately 80% seen once. A remark on this clone: Its target is unknown.

Broader study findings: CD4+ and CD8+ T cells in blood underwent clonal expansion by week 6 at 0.1 to 3.0 mg/kg.

This receptor was taken from an adult with an advanced solid tumor such as melanoma, head and neck, liver or kidney cancer. Sequencing was performed on CD4+ or CD8+ T cells sorted from blood, taken in a trial of the OX40 agonist ivuxolimab. This chain joins TRBV9 and TRBJ1-4; 8 bases line up with TRBD1. CDR3 sequence reads: CASSPRTGSNEKLFF. The CDR3 nucleotides read TGTGCCAGCAGCCCAAGGACAGGGTCTAATGAAAAACTGTTTTTT. Full variable domain (outside the CDR3, taken from reference TRBV9 and TRBJ1-4): DSGVTQTPKHLITATGQRVTLRCSPRSGDLSVYWYQQSLDQGLQFLIQYYNGEERAKGNILERFSAQQFPDLHSELNLSSLELGDSALYFCASSPRTGSNEKLFFGSGTQLSVL.